This entry features one T cell receptor (beta chain) sequence. Its target is not known. This record belongs to a study of yellow fever vaccine responses in identical twins. The study, taken as a whole, reports: In identical twins, vaccine T cell responses appeared partly shared and partly individual.

The CDR3 totals 12 residues. V was shortened by 7 bases and J by 7 bases, with 11 bases between the two germline ends. Germline CDR1 reads SNHLY; CDR2 reads FYNNEI. TCRdb processed the RT-PCR reads anew with MiXCR; each CDR3 protein has one entry. The data contain roughly 18,000 distinct CDR3 sequences, roughly two thirds of them singletons. This receptor was obtained from a young woman who received the yellow fever vaccine. Sequencing was performed on T cells from blood (PBMCs), unsorted or a sorted subset (not recorded which), taken before or after yellow fever vaccination (not recorded which). The V gene is TRBV2, the J gene TRBJ1-5; the D gene is possibly TRBD1 (6 bases). The CDR3, as DNA: TGTGCCAGCAACCCAGGGGAGCAGCCCCAGCATTTT. Translated: CASNPGEQPQHF.